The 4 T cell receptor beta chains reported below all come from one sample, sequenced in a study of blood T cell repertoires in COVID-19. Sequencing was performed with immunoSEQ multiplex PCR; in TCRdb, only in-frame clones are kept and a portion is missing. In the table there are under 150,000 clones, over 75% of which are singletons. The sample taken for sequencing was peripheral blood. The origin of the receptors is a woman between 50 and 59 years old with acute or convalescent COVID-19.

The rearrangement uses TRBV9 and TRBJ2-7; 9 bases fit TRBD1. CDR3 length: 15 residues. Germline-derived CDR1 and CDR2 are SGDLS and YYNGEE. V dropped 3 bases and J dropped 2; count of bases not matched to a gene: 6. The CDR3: CASSEGTGSPYEQYF. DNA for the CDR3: TGTGCCAGCAGCGAAGGGACAGGGAGTCCCTACGAGCAGTACTTC.

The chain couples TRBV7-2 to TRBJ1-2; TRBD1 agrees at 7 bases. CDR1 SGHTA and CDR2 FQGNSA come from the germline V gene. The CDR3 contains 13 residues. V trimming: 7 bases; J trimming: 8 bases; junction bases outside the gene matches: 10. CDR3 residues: CASTSGRGLGYTF. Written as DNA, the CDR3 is TGTGCCAGCACCTCGGGTAGGGGGCTAGGCTACACCTTC.

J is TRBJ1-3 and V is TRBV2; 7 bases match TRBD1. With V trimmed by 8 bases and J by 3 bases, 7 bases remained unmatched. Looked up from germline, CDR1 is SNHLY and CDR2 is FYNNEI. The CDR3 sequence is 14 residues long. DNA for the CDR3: TGTGCCAGCCAGTCGGCAGGGGGTGGAAACACCATATATTTT. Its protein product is CASQSAGGGNTIYF.

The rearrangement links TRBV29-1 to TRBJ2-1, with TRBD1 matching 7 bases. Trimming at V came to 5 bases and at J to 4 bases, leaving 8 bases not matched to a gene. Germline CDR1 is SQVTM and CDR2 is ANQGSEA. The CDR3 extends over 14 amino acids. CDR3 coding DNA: TGCAGCGTTCCCTCGGACAGGCGATACAATGAGCAGTTCTTC. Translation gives CSVPSDRRYNEQFF.